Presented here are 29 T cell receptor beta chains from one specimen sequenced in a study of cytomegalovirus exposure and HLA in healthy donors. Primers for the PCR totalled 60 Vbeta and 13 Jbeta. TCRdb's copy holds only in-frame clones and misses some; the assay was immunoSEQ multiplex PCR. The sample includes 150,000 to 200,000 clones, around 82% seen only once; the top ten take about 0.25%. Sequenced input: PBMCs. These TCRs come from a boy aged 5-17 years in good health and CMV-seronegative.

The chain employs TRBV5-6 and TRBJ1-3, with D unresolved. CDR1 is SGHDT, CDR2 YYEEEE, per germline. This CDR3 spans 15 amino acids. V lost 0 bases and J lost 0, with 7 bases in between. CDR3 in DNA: TGTGCCAGCAGCTTGGGCGGAAGCTCTGGAAACACCATATATTTT. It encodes CASSLGGSSGNTIYF.

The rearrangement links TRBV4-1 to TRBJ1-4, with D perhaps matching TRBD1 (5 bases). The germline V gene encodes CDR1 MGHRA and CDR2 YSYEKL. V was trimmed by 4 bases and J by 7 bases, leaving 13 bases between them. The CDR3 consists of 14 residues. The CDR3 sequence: CASSLQGSSEKLFF. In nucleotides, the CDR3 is TGCGCCAGCAGCCTTCAGGGTTCGAGTGAAAAACTGTTTTTT.

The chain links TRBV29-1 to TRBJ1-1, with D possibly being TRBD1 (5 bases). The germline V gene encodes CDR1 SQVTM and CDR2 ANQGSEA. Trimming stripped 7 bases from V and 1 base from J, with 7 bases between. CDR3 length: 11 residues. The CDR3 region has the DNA TGCAGCGGCACAGGGAACACTGAAGCTTTCTTT. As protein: CSGTGNTEAFF.

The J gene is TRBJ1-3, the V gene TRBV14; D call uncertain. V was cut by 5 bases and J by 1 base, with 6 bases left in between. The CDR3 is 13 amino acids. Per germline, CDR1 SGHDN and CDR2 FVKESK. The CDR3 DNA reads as TGTGCCAGCAGCATACTTTCTGGAAACACCATATATTTT. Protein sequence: CASSILSGNTIYF.

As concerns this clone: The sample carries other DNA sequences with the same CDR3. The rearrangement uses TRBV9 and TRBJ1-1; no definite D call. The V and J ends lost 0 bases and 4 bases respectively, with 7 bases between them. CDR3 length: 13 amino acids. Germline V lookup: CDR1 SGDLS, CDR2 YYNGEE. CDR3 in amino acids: CASSVGGTTEAFF. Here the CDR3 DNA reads TGTGCCAGCAGCGTAGGCGGCACCACTGAAGCTTTCTTT.

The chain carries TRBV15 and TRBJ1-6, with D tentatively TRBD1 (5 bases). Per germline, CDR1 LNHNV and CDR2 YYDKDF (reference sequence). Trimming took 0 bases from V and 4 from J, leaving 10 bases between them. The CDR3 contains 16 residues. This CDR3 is CATSRDRSGYNSPLHF. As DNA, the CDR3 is TGTGCCACCAGCAGAGATCGGTCAGGGTATAATTCACCCCTCCACTTT. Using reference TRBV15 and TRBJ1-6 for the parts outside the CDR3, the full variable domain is DAMVIQNPRYQVTQFGKPVTLSCSQTLNHNVMYWYQQKSSQAPKLLFHYYDKDFNNEADTPDNFQSRRPNTSFCFLDIRSPGLGDTAMYLCATSRDRSGYNSPLHFGNGTRLTVT.

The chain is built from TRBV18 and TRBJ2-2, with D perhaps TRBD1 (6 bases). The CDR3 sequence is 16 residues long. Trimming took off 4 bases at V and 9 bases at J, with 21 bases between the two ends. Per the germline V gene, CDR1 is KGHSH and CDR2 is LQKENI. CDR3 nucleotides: TGTGCCAGCTCACTTCCCCGTGGGGCACAGGGCAGGGAGCTGTTTTTT. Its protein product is CASSLPRGAQGRELFF. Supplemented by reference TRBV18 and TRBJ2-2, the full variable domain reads NAGVMQNPRHLVRRRGQEARLRCSPMKGHSHVYWYRQLPEEGLKFMVYLQKENIIDESGMPKERFSAEFPKEGPSILRIQQVVRGDSAAYFCASSLPRGAQGRELFFGEGSRLTVL.

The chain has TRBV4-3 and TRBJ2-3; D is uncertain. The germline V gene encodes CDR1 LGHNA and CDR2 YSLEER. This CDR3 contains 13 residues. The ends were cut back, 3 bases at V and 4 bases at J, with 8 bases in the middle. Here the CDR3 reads CASSQGLADTQYF. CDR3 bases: TGCGCCAGCAGCCAGGGCCTCGCAGATACGCAGTATTTT.

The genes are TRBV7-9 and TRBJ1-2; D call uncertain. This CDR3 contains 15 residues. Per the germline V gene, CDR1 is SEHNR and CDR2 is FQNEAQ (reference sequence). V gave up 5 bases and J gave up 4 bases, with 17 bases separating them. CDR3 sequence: CASSPFGQQVYGYTF. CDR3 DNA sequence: TGTGCCAGCAGCCCGTTTGGCCAGCAGGTCTATGGCTACACCTTC. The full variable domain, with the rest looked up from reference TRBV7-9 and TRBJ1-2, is DTGVSQNPRHKITKRGQNVTFRCDPISEHNRLYWYRQTLGQGPEFLTYFQNEAQLEKSRLLSDRFSAERPKGSFSTLEIQRTEQGDSAMYLCASSPFGQQVYGYTFGSGTRLTVV.

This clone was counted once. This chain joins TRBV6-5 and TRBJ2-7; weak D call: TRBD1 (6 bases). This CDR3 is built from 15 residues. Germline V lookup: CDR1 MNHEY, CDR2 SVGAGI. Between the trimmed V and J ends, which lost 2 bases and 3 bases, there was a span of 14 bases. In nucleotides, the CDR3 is TGTGCCAGCAGTTACCTCGGGACAAACAGCTACGAGCAGTACTTC. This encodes CASSYLGTNSYEQYF.

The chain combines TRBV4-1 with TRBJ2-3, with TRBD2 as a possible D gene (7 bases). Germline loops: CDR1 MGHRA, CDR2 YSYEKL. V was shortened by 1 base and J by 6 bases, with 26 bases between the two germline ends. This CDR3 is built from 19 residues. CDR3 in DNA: TGCGCCAGCAGCCAAGTGGGGCTGGGGAGGGGGGGGCTCCGGGATACGCAGTATTTT. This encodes CASSQVGLGRGGLRDTQYF.

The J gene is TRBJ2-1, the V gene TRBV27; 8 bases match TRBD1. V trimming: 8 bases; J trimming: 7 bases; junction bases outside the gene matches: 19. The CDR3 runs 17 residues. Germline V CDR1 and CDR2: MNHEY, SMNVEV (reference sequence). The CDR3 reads CASSQPRGLGNKNEQFF. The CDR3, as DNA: TGTGCCAGCTCTCAGCCCAGGGGGCTAGGAAATAAGAATGAGCAGTTCTTC.

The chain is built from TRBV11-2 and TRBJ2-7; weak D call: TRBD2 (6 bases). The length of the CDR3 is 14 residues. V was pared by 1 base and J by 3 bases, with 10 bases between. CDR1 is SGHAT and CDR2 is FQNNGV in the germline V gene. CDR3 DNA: TGTGCCAGCAGCTTAGGGGACTCATACTACGAGCAGTACTTC. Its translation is CASSLGDSYYEQYF.

The CDR3 DNA follows: TGTGCCAGCAGCACGGGACTAGCGGTTTTCTACGAGCAGTACTTC. Its translation is CASSTGLAVFYEQYF. The chain combines TRBV7-2 with TRBJ2-7, with 11 bases that match TRBD2. This CDR3 spans 15 amino acids. J was trimmed by 3 bases and V by 5 bases; bases with no gene match: 6. Germline V lookup: CDR1 SGHTA, CDR2 FQGNSA.

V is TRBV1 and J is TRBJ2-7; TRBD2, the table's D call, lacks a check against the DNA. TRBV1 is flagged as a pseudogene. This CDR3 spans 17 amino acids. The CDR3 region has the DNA TGCACCAGCAGCCACCCGACCCCTAGCGGGAGGGGACACGAGCAGTACTTC. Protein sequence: CTSSHPTPSGRGHEQYF.

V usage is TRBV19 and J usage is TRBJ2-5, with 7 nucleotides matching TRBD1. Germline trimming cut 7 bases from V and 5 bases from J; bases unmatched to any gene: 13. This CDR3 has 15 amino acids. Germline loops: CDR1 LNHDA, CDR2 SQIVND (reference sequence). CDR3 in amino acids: CASKTTGSSLETQYF. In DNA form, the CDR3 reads TGTGCCAGTAAAACGACAGGGTCTTCATTGGAGACCCAGTACTTC.

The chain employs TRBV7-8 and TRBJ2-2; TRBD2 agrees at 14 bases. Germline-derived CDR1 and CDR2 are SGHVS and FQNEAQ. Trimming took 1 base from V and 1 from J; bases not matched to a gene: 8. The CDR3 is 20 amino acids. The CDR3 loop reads CASSLVLGLAGEWNTGELFF. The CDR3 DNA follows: TGTGCCAGCAGCTTAGTTCTGGGACTAGCGGGAGAATGGAACACCGGGGAGCTGTTTTTT.

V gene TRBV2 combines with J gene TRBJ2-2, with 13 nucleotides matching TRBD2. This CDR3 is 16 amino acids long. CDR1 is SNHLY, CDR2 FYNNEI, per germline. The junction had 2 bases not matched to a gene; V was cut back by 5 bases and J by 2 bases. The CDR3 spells CASSPGLAGNTGELFF. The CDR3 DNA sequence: TGTGCCAGCAGTCCGGGACTAGCGGGAAACACCGGGGAGCTGTTTTTT. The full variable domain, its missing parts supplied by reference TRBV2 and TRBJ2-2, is EPEVTQTPSHQVTQMGQEVILRCVPISNHLYFYWYRQILGQKVEFLVSFYNNEISEKSEIFDDQFSVERPDGSNFTLKIRSTKLEDSAMYFCASSPGLAGNTGELFFGEGSRLTVL.

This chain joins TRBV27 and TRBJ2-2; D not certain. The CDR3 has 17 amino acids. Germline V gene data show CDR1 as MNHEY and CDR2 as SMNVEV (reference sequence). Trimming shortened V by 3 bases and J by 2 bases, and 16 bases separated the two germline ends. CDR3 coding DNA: TGTGCCAGCAGTTTGGCCCCACTACTGCTTAACACCGGGGAGCTGTTTTTT. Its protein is CASSLAPLLLNTGELFF.

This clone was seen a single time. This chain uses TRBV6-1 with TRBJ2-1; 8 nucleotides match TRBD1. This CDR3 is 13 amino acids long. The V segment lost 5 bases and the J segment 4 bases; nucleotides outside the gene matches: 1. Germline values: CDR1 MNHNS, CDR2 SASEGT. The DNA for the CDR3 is TGTGCCAGCAGTCGACAGGGGTACAATGAGCAGTTCTTC. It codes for CASSRQGYNEQFF.

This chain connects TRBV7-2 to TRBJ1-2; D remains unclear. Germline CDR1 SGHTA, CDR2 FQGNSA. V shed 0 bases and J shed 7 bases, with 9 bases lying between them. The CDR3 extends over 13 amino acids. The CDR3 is CASSLAYGSGYTF. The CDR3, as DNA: TGTGCCAGCAGCTTAGCGTACGGGTCTGGCTACACCTTC.

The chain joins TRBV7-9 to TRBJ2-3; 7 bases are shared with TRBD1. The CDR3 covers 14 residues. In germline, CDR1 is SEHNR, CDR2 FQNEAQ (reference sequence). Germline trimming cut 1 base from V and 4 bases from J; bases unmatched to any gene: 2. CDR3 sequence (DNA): TGTGCCAGCAGCTTAGAGGGGGCCCCAGATACGCAGTATTTT. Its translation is CASSLEGAPDTQYF.

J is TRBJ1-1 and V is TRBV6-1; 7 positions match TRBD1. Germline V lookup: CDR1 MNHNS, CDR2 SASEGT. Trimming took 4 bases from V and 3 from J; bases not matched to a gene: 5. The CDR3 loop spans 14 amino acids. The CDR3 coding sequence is TGTGCCAGCAGTGGGACAGGTGGGGACACTGAAGCTTTCTTT. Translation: CASSGTGGDTEAFF.

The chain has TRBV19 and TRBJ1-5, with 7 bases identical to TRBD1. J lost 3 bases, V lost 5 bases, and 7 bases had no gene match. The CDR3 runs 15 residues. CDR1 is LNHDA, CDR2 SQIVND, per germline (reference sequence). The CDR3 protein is CASSGQEGSNQPQHF. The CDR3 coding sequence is TGTGCCAGTAGTGGACAGGAGGGTTCCAATCAGCCCCAGCATTTT.

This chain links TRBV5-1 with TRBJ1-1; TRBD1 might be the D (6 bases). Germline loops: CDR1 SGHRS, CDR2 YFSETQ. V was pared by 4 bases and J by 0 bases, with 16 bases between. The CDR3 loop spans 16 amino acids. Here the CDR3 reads CASSPQGSFVNTEAFF. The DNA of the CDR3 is TGCGCCAGCAGCCCCCAGGGGTCTTTTGTGAACACTGAAGCTTTCTTT.

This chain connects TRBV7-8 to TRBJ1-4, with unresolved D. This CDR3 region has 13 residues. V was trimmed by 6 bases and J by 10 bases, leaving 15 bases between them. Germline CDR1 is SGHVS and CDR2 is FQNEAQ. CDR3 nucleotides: TGTGCCAGCAGAGGCGGCGGTGGTGGAAAACTGTTTTTT. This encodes CASRGGGGGKLFF.

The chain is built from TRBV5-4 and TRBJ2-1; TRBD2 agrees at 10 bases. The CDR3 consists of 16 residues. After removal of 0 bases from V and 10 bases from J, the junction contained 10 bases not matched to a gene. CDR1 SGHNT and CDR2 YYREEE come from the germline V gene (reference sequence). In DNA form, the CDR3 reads TGTGCCAGCAGCTTGGACCTAGCGGGAGTGGTCGGAGAGCAGTTCTTC. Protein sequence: CASSLDLAGVVGEQFF.

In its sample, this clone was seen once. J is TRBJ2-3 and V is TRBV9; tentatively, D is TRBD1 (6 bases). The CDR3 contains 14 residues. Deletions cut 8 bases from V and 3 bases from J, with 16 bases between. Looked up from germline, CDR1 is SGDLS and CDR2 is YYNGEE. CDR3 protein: CASNLGQPTDTQYF. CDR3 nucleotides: TGTGCCAGTAACCTTGGACAGCCTACAGATACGCAGTATTTT.

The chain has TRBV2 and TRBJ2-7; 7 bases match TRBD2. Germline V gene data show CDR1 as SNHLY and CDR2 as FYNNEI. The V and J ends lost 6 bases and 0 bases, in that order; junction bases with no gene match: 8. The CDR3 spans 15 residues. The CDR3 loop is CASRNRDYHSYEQYF. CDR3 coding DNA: TGTGCCAGCAGGAACCGGGACTACCACTCCTACGAGCAGTACTTC. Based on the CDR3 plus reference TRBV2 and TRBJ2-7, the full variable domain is EPEVTQTPSHQVTQMGQEVILRCVPISNHLYFYWYRQILGQKVEFLVSFYNNEISEKSEIFDDQFSVERPDGSNFTLKIRSTKLEDSAMYFCASRNRDYHSYEQYFGPGTRLTVT.